This T cell receptor beta chain was recorded in a study of shared T cell receptors in the human thymus. Method: immunoSEQ multiplex PCR; TCRdb's copy keeps in-frame clones and lacks some. The table includes 700,000 or so clones, approximately 85% detected once. Germline V lookup: CDR1 ENHRY, CDR2 SYGVKD. The CDR3 contains 12 residues. Notes on this clone: One end of the junction does not line up with germline, which may come from a read error.

This same sample was also taken into another study, of human thymus T cells. That source reports: There were highly overlapping thymic repertoires among unrelated individuals, as related research reported.

The chain employs TRBV10-3 and TRBJ2-2; 7 bases are shared with TRBD2. This TCR came from a girl in the first two years of life with a congenital heart defect. Sequencing was carried out using thymocytes. This CDR3 is CAIAGNIGELFF. The CDR3 bases are TGTGCCATAGCGGGGAACATCGGGGAGCTGTTTTTT.